One sample yielded the 8 T cell receptor beta chains listed below, sequenced in a study of post-analysis software for immune sequencing data. Unique molecular identifiers were carried by the TCR beta cDNA libraries. Via MiXCR, TCRdb re-called the PCR reads, giving one row per CDR3 protein. The sample carries approximately 770,000 distinct CDR3 sequences, under 60% recorded once. Study results and caveats: Relative to controls, patients had a few TRBV segments at higher frequency, with TRBV5-6, TRBV5-1 and TRBV20-1 among these.

These receptors are not linked to any known antigen. Material for sequencing was blood. The receptors here all came from a girl between 5 and 17 years old with multiple sclerosis.

The chain has TRBV13 and TRBJ2-5; D is perhaps TRBD2 (5 bases). TRBJ2-7 matches the DNA end more closely, so the J call is doubtful. This CDR3 is built from 15 residues. Germline CDR1 PRHDT, CDR2 FYEKMQ (reference sequence). CDR3 sequence (DNA): TGTGCCAGCAGCTCAGCGGACGGGGATTCCTACGAGCAGTACTTC. It translates to CASSSADGDSYEQYF.

This chain links TRBV14 with TRBJ2-6, with D uncertain. Germline CDR1 reads SGHDN; CDR2 reads FVKESK. Trimming cost V 0 bases and J 2 bases, with 5 bases left between them. The CDR3 contains 15 residues. This chain's CDR3 is CASSQERTGANVLTF. CDR3 DNA: TGTGCCAGCAGCCAAGAAAGGACTGGGGCCAACGTCCTGACTTTC.

The table lists this clonotype with a few counts. J is TRBJ2-3 and V is TRBV15; D may correspond to TRBD1 or TRBD2 (5 bases each). This CDR3 contains 17 residues. Germline loops: CDR1 LNHNV, CDR2 YYDKDF (reference sequence). V lost 0 bases, J lost 4 bases, and 17 bases lay in between. DNA of the CDR3: TGTGCCACCAGCAGAGACCCGGGACCCACCGCGTCAGATACGCAGTATTTT. This codes for CATSRDPGPTASDTQYF.

The V gene is TRBV6-2 or TRBV6-3, the J gene TRBJ2-1; TRBD1 or TRBD2 may be the D gene (6 bases each). CDR3 length: 15 amino acids. CDR1 and CDR2 from the germline V gene are MNHEY and SVGEGT. V lost 5 bases, J lost 2 bases, and 13 bases lay in between. The CDR3 reads CASSQQGLPYNEQFF. The CDR3 DNA is TGTGCCAGCAGTCAACAGGGACTTCCCTACAATGAGCAGTTCTTC.

The table lists this clonotype with a few counts. CDR3 sequence: CASSLEGQYPYEQYF. The CDR3 DNA reads TGCGCCAGCAGCTTGGAGGGACAGTACCCCTACGAGCAGTACTTC. The gene calls are TRBV5-1 and TRBJ2-7, with 7 bases matching TRBD1. This CDR3 comprises 15 residues. V shed 0 bases and J 2 bases; nucleotides not matched to a gene: 5. Per the germline V gene, CDR1 is SGHRS and CDR2 is YFSETQ.

This chain joins TRBV7-9 and TRBJ1-2; D is undetermined. CDR3 size: 15 residues. Germline lookup yields CDR1 SEHNR and CDR2 FQNEAQ (reference sequence). Trimming took 3 bases from V and 2 from J, leaving 13 bases between them. The CDR3 loop reads CASSFDARRNYGYTF. CDR3 sequence (DNA): TGTGCCAGCAGCTTTGACGCACGGAGGAACTATGGCTACACCTTC.

This rearrangement joins TRBV6-6 to TRBJ2-3; maybe TRBD2 (6 bases). V lost 5 bases, J lost 0 bases, and 15 bases lay in between. Germline V lookup: CDR1 MNHNY, CDR2 SVGAGI (reference sequence). The CDR3 is made up of 16 amino acids. Here the CDR3 reads CASSLRSGLSTDTQYF. The DNA of the CDR3 is TGTGCCAGCAGTCTCCGAAGCGGGCTTAGCACAGATACGCAGTATTTT.

The chain carries TRBV6-2 or TRBV6-3 and TRBJ2-5; 7 nucleotides match TRBD2. The CDR3 has 13 residues. CDR1 and CDR2 from the germline V gene are MNHEY and SVGEGT. Trimming at V came to 7 bases and at J to 6 bases, leaving 8 bases not matched to a gene. The CDR3 DNA sequence: TGTGCCAGCACCCTAGCGAGCGGGAAGACCCAGTACTTC. Its protein product is CASTLASGKTQYF.